This T cell receptor beta chain originates from a study of Graves' ophthalmopathy and Graves' hyperthyroidism. Study as a whole: Blood was drawn at initial diagnosis, before any treatment.

The study amplified TCR beta CDR3 regions using RNA transcripts. After a first-round RT-PCR with HTBI primers, a second-round multiplex PCR was run. TCRdb re-called the multiplex PCR reads with MiXCR, one entry per CDR3 protein. Here the sample spans about 240,000 distinct CDR3 sequences, 45% being singletons. What was sequenced was peripheral blood. The origin of this receptor is an adult man with Graves' ophthalmopathy.

CDR3 DNA sequence: TGTGCCAGCAGTCTAGCCCGGGACAGGGGACGATCACCCCTCCACTTT. Translating it yields CASSLARDRGRSPLHF. The V gene is TRBV9, the J gene TRBJ1-6; TRBD1 aligns across 10 bases. J lost 10 bases, V lost 5 bases, and 12 bases had no gene match. The germline V gene encodes CDR1 SGDLS and CDR2 YYNGEE. This CDR3 is 16 amino acids long.